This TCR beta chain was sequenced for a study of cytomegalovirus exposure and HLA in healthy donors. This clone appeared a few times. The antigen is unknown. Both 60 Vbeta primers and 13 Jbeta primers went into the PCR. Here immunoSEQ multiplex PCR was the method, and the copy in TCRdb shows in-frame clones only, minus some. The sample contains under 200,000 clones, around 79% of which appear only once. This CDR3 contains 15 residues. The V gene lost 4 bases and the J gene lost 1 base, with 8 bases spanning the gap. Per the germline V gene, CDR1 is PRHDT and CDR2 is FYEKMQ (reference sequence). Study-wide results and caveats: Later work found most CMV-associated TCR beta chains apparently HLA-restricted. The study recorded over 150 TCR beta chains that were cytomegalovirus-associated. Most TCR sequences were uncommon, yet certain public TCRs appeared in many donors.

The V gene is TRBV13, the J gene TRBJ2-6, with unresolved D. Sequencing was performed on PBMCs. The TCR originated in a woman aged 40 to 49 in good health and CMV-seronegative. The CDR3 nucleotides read TGTGCCAGCAGCTCCTCGCGGTCTGGGGCCAACGTCCTGACTTTC. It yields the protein CASSSSRSGANVLTF.